One T cell receptor (beta chain) is described in this entry. The data were obtained in a study of blood T cell repertoires in COVID-19. As for the study in general: Donors in the United States, Italy and Spain gave samples during acute or convalescent COVID-19. T cells, B-cell-depleted T cells, or PBMCs provided the cDNA or gDNA that served as material.

Authors' data handling: Amplification of reference gene primers provided the estimated nucleated cell counts. Profiled with immunoSEQ multiplex PCR; TCRdb holds only in-frame clones, not every one. The DNA was the basis for D and trimming; V, J and clone size are from that table. Here the sample spans tens of thousands of clones, over 75% being singletons. Input material: peripheral blood. This receptor was identified in a man in his 70s with active or convalescent COVID-19.

The CDR3 region has the DNA TGTGCCAGCAGTACCGGGACTAGCGGGTCCTACGAGCAGTACTTC. Amino acid sequence: CASSTGTSGSYEQYF. The chain is built from TRBV9 and TRBJ2-7; 12 bases line up with TRBD2. CDR1 and CDR2 (germline): SGDLS, YYNGEE. This CDR3 is built from 15 residues. The trim removed 5 bases at V and 1 base at J, leaving 4 bases unmatched.